This T cell receptor beta chain was recovered during a study of blood T cell repertoires in COVID-19. This clone was seen more than once but under ten times. Here immunoSEQ multiplex PCR was the method, and the copy in TCRdb shows in-frame clones only, minus some. The sample yields 65,000 to 70,000 clones, around 88% seen once. Trimming took 4 bases from V and 5 from J, leaving 11 bases between them. This CDR3 is built from 13 residues. The germline V gene encodes CDR1 SNHLY and CDR2 FYNNEI. Material for sequencing was peripheral blood. This TCR was sampled from a man in his forties or fifties with COVID-19, enrolled during active disease. This chain uses TRBV2 with TRBJ2-5; D is perhaps TRBD2 (5 bases). The CDR3 sequence is CASSAHPGETQYF. The CDR3, as DNA: TGTGCCAGCAGTGCGCACCCGGGGGAGACCCAGTACTTC.